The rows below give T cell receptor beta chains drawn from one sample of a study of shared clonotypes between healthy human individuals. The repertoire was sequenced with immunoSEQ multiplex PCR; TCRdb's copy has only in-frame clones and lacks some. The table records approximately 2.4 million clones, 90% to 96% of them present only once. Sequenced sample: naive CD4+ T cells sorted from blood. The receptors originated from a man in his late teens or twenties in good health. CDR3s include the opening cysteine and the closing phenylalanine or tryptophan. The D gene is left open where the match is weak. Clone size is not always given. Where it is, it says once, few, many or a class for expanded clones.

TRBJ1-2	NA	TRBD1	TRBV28	CASRPDPGTAYGYTF	TGTGCCAGCAGACCCGATCCCGGGACAGCTTATGGCTACACCTTC
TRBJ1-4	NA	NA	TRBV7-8	CASSFQSGQAAGEKLFF	TGTGCCAGCAGCTTCCAATCGGGGCAGGCCGCGGGTGAAAAACTGTTTTTT
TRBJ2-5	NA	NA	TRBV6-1	CASSENRAGSETQYF	TGTGCCAGCAGTGAAAACAGGGCGGGGTCAGAGACCCAGTACTTC
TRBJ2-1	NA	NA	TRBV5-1	CASSFEFRGINEQFF	TGCGCCAGCAGCTTCGAGTTTAGGGGGATCAATGAGCAGTTCTTC
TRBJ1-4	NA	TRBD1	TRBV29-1	CSVATGNGEKLFF	TGCAGCGTTGCGACAGGGAACGGAGAAAAACTGTTTTTT
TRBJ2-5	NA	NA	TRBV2	CASSGGTTKTQYF	TGTGCCAGCAGTGGTGGGACCACGAAGACCCAGTACTTC
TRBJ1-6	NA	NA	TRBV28	CASSLRGRDNSPLHF	TGTGCCAGCAGTTTAAGGGGGAGGGATAATTCACCCCTCCACTTT
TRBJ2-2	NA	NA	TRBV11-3	CASSGEAGELFF	TGTGCCAGCAGCGGGGAGGCCGGGGAGCTGTTTTTT
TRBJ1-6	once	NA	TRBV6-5	CASRSQGRNSPLHF	TGTGCCAGCAGATCACAGGGTAGGAATTCACCCCTCCACTTT
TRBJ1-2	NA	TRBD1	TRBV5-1	CASSFTTGTGGYTF	TGCGCCAGCAGCTTCACAACAGGGACAGGGGGCTACACCTTC
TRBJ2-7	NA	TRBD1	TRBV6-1	CASSAAGTGAYEQYF	TGTGCCAGCAGTGCCGCCGGGACAGGGGCCTACGAGCAGTACTTC
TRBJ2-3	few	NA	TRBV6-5	CASSYPGTDTQYF	TGTGCCAGCAGTTACCCGGGGACAGATACGCAGTATTTT
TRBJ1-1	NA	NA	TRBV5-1	CASHTGMNTEAFF	TGCGCCAGCCATACAGGGATGAACACTGAAGCTTTCTTT
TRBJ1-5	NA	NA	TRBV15	CATSRELRANQPQHF	TGTGCCACCAGCAGAGAGCTCAGGGCCAATCAGCCCCAGCATTTT
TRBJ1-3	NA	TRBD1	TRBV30	CAWSTQGILSGNTIYF	TGTGCCTGGAGTACACAGGGGATCCTCTCTGGAAACACCATATATTTT
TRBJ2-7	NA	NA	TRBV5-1	CASSLLFGQFPYEQYF	TGCGCCAGCAGCTTGCTTTTTGGGCAGTTCCCCTACGAGCAGTACTTC
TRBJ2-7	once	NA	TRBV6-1	CASSENRGAPYEQYF	TGTGCCAGCAGTGAAAATCGGGGGGCTCCCTACGAGCAGTACTTC
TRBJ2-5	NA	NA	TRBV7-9	CASSPPWDRQETQYF	TGTGCCAGCAGCCCCCCGTGGGATAGGCAAGAGACCCAGTACTTC
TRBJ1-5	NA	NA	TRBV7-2	CASSEKRSRGPQHF	TGTGCCAGCAGCGAAAAGCGGTCCCGGGGGCCCCAGCATTTT
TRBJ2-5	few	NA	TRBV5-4	CASSSQETQYF	TGTGCCAGCAGCTCTCAAGAGACCCAGTACTTC
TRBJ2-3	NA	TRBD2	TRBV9	CASSAISGGWTDTQYF	TGTGCCAGCAGCGCGATTAGCGGGGGATGGACAGATACGCAGTATTTT
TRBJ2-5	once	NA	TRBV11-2	CASSGTSGETQYF	TGTGCCAGCAGCGGGACGTCAGGGGAGACCCAGTACTTC
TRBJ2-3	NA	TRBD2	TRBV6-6	CASSYGTSGTDTQYF	TGTGCCAGCAGTTACGGGACTAGCGGCACAGATACGCAGTATTTT
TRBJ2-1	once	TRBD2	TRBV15	CATSRSTGGKYNEQFF	TGTGCCACCAGCAGAAGTACGGGGGGGAAGTACAATGAGCAGTTCTTC
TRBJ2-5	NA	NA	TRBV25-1	CASSLGQTLQETQYF	TGTGCCAGCAGCCTCGGACAGACCCTACAAGAGACCCAGTACTTC
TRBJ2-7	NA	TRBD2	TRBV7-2	CASSLRGLAPYEQYF	TGTGCCAGCAGCCTCCGGGGACTAGCACCCTACGAGCAGTACTTC
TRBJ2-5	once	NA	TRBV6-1	CASRGTRPTQETQYF	TGTGCCAGCAGGGGGACGAGGCCTACCCAAGAGACCCAGTACTTC
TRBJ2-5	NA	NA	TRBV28	CASSPPQGISETQYF	TGTGCCAGCAGTCCCCCACAGGGTATATCGGAGACCCAGTACTTC
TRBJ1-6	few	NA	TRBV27	CASRSINRDLALHF	TGTGCCAGCAGGTCCATTAACAGGGACTTGGCCCTCCACTTT
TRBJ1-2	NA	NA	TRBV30	CAWIPRVRYGYTF	TGTGCCTGGATCCCCAGGGTCCGGTATGGCTACACCTTC
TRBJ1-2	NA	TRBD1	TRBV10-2	CASGRTGQTNGYTF	TGCGCCAGCGGGAGGACAGGGCAGACCAATGGCTACACCTTC
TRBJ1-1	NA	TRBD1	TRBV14	CASSHTGGSRAFF	TGTGCCAGCAGCCACACAGGGGGCTCTAGAGCTTTCTTT
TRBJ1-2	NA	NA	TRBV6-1	CASSEAAAGEYGYTF	TGTGCCAGCAGTGAAGCGGCAGCAGGGGAGTATGGCTACACCTTC
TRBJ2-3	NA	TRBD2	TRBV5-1	CASSLLAGGTDTQYF	TGCGCCAGCAGCTTGCTGGCGGGGGGTACAGATACGCAGTATTTT
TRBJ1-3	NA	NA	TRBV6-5	CASRGGRQAGNTIYF	TGTGCCAGCAGGGGAGGGAGACAGGCTGGAAACACCATATATTTT
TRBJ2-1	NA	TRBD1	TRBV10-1	CASSVNRGHNEQFF	TGCGCCAGCAGTGTAAACAGGGGGCACAATGAGCAGTTCTTC
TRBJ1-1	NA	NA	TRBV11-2	CASSSILGNTEAFF	TGTGCCAGCAGCTCAATCCTCGGGAACACTGAAGCTTTCTTT
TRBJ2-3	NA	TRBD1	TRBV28	CASSPTRGLTDTQYF	TGTGCCAGCAGCCCCACAAGGGGGCTCACAGATACGCAGTATTTT
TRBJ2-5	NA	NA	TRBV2	CASLAQRGETQYF	TGTGCCAGCCTAGCCCAACGAGGAGAGACCCAGTACTTC
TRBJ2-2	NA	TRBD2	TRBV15	CATSTKRTRTGELFF	TGTGCCACCAGCACCAAAAGGACTAGAACCGGGGAGCTGTTTTTT
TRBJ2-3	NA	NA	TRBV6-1	CASSGAGDTQYF	TGTGCCAGCAGTGGGGCGGGGGATACGCAGTATTTT
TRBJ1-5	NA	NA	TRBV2	CASSDGGDNQPQHF	TGTGCCAGCAGTGACGGGGGGGACAATCAGCCCCAGCATTTT
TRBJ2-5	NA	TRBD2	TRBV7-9	CASSSPRGGSGSAGETQYF	TGTGCCAGCAGCTCCCCTCGTGGTGGTAGCGGGTCTGCCGGAGAGACCCAGTACTTC
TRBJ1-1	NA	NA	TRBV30	CAWSVRVGTEAFF	TGTGCCTGGAGTGTCAGGGTGGGCACTGAAGCTTTCTTT
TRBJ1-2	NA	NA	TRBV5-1	CASSFETGLGNGYTF	TGCGCCAGCAGTTTCGAAACAGGGTTAGGTAATGGCTACACCTTC